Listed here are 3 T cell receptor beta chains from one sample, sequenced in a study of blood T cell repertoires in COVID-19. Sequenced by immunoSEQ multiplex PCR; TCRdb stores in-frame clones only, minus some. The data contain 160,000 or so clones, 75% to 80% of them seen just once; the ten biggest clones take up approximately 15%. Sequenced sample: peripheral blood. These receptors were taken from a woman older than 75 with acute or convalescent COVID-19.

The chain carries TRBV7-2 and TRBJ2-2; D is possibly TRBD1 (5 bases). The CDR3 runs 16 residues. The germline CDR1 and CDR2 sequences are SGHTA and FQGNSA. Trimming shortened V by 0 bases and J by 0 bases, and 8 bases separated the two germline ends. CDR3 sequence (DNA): TGTGCCAGCAGCTTAGCGCCAGGGACGAACACCGGGGAGCTGTTTTTT. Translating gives CASSLAPGTNTGELFF.

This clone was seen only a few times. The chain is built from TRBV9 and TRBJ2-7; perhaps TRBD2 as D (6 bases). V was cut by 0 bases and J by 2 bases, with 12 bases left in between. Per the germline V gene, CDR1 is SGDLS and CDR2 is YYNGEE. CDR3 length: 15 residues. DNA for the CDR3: TGTGCCAGCAGCGTAGAAGGGACTTCCACCTACGAGCAGTACTTC. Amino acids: CASSVEGTSTYEQYF. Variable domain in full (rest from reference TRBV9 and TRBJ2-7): DSGVTQTPKHLITATGQRVTLRCSPRSGDLSVYWYQQSLDQGLQFLIQYYNGEERAKGNILERFSAQQFPDLHSELNLSSLELGDSALYFCASSVEGTSTYEQYFGPGTRLTVT.

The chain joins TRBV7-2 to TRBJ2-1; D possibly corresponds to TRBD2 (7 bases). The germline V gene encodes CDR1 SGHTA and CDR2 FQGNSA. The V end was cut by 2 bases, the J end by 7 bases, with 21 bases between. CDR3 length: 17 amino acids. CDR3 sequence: CASSLRGMAGAGNEQFF. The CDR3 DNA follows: TGTGCCAGCAGCTTACGGGGTATGGCGGGGGCTGGGAATGAGCAGTTCTTC.